This T cell receptor (beta chain) emerged from a study of blood T cell repertoires in COVID-19. Study-wide context: Both acute and convalescent COVID-19 samples were obtained from the United States, Italy and Spain. T cells, B-cell-depleted T cells, or PBMCs provided the cDNA or gDNA that served as material.

After removal of 4 bases from V and 2 bases from J, the junction contained 8 bases not matched to a gene. This CDR3 region has 14 residues. CDR1 and CDR2 from the germline V gene are GTSNPN and SVGIG (reference sequence). The assay was immunoSEQ multiplex PCR, and TCRdb's table has in-frame clones only and misses some. The sample carries over 200,000 clones, around nine tenths recorded once. This clone was detected a few times. Each participant's cohort was designated according to participant-reported clinical history. Recovered status in Cohort 3 required two negative PCRs, clearance, or symptom resolution.

The V call is TRBV30, the J call TRBJ2-7, with 7 bases fitting TRBD2. The material sequenced was PBMCs or T cells enriched from blood (not recorded which). This receptor was identified in a man aged 25-45 years who had recovered from COVID-19. The CDR3 DNA sequence: TGTGCCTGGACGTCGTCTAGCGGACCCTACGAGCAGTACTTC. Translation gives CAWTSSSGPYEQYF. Complete variable domain (other parts from reference TRBV30 and TRBJ2-7): SQTIHQWPATLVQPVGSPLSLECTVEGTSNPNLYWYRQAAGRGLQLLFYSVGIGQISSEVPQNLSASRPQDRQFILSSKKLLLSDSGFYLCAWTSSSGPYEQYFGPGTRLTVT.